Sequencing of this TCR beta chain was carried out in a study of human T cells and chemical hapten exposure. Broader study findings: It should be noted that donors had alopecia, so their immune response may differ from healthy people's.

TCRdb re-derived calls from the RACE reads in MiXCR, one entry per CDR3 protein. The sample lists 350,000 or so distinct CDR3 sequences, approximately 6.3% seen once, with 7.5% to 9% in the top ten. The sample holds many counts of this clonotype. Its antigen is unknown. The germline gives CDR1 DFQATT, CDR2 SNEGSKA (reference sequence). With 5 bases clipped from V and 4 bases from J, the junction kept 7 bases outside the gene matches. CDR3 length: 14 residues. Time point indicated: patch test 1, 2 weeks after DPC sensitization. The treatment here: therapeutic diphenylcyclopropenone sensitization with weekly scalp DPC.

This chain connects TRBV20-1 to TRBJ2-5; 10 nucleotides line up with TRBD2. Source: whole blood, taken in connection with sensitization to the hapten diphenylcyclopropenone (DPC). The source of this sequence is a woman in her late teens or twenties with alopecia areata. Some clones in this sample may be carry-over from other donors' samples. CDR3 loop: CSAPTSGVTETQYF. CDR3 DNA sequence: TGCAGTGCTCCCACTAGCGGGGTGACAGAGACCCAGTACTTC.